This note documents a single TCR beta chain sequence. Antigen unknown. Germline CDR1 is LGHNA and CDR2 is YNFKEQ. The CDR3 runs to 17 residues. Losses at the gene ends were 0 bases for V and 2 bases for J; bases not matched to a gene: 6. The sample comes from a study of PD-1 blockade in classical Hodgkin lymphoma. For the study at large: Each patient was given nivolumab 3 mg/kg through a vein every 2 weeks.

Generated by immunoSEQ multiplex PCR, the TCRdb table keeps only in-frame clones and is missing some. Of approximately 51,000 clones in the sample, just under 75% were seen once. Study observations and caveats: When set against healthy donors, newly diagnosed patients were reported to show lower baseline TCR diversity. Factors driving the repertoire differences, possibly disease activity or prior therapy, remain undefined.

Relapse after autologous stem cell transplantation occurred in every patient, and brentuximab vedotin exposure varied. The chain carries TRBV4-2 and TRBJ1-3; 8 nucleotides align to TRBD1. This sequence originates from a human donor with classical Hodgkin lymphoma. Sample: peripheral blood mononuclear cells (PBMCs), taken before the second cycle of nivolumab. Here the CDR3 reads CASSQDLGQGAGNTIYF. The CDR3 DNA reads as TGTGCCAGCAGCCAAGATCTTGGACAGGGAGCTGGAAACACCATATATTTT.